The present TCR beta chain was sequenced within a study of cytomegalovirus exposure and HLA in healthy donors. Study-wide results and limits: In a later analysis, the majority of CMV-associated beta chains seemingly showed HLA restriction. It was in a later analysis that TCR association rates were seen to vary by HLA locus, highest for DRB1 and lowest for HLA-C.

Trimming took 3 bases from V and 10 from J, leaving 18 bases between them. This CDR3 has 15 residues. Germline V lookup: CDR1 LGHNA, CDR2 YSLEER. This clone was detected only a few times. Its antigen is undetermined. PCR employed 60 Vbeta and 13 Jbeta primers. Some clones are missing from TCRdb's copy, which holds only in-frame ones; the method was immunoSEQ multiplex PCR. Of 100,000 to 150,000 clones in the sample, 74% are singletons; the top ten hold roughly 11%. Sequenced input: PBMCs. J is TRBJ1-4 and V is TRBV4-3; D might be TRBD1 (6 bases). This TCR derives from a woman aged 45-59 years in good health and CMV-seropositive. The CDR3 bases are TGCGCCAGCAGCCAGAACCGGGGGGCGGAGGGAAAACTGTTTTTT. Amino acids: CASSQNRGAEGKLFF.